Below are 22 T cell receptor beta chains sequenced from a single sample in a study of beta chain features in type 1 diabetes. Investigators reverse transcribed all isolated RNA, so they sequenced expressed TCRB transcripts. TCRdb's copy holds only in-frame clones and misses some; the assay was immunoSEQ multiplex PCR. The profile shows 150,000 or so clones, about 51% of them singletons. The sequencing sample was made of Tregs from blood. Receptor source: a man between 18 and 35 years old in good health.

The V gene is TRBV6-6, the J gene TRBJ2-5; D call uncertain. Near its end, the DNA agrees better with TRBJ2-7, so the J call may be wrong. The CDR3 totals 11 residues. The germline CDR1 and CDR2 sequences are MNHNY and SVGAGI (reference sequence). The CDR3 is CASSYAYEQYF. The CDR3 coding sequence is TGTGCCAGCAGTTACGCTTACGAGCAGTACTTC.

Concerning this clone: The junction departs from germline at one end; a sequencing error may be responsible. This CDR3 is CASSQDRGQTYDYTF. For the CDR3, the DNA is TGTGCCAGCAGCCAAGATAGGGGACAGACCTATGACTACACCTTC. J is TRBJ1-2 and V is TRBV4-2; 7 bases map to TRBD1. The CDR3 has 15 amino acids. CDR1 and CDR2 (germline): LGHNA, YNFKEQ.

This chain links TRBV27 with TRBJ2-7; 7 bases map to TRBD1. Germline assignment: CDR1 MNHEY and CDR2 SMNVEV (reference sequence). With 5 bases clipped from V and 0 bases from J, the junction kept 7 bases outside the gene matches. The CDR3 loop spans 15 amino acids. As DNA, the CDR3 is TGTGCCAGCAGTCATGACAGGGTATCCTCCTACGAGCAGTACTTC. Its translation: CASSHDRVSSYEQYF.

This clone was counted only a few times. This CDR3 is CASRKQGPNYGYTF. The CDR3 region has the DNA TGTGCCAGCAGGAAACAGGGACCTAACTATGGCTACACCTTC. The chain couples TRBV28 to TRBJ1-2, with D tentatively TRBD1 (6 bases). CDR1 and CDR2 (germline): MDHEN, SYDVKM. CDR3 length equals 14 residues. The V and J ends lost 6 bases and 0 bases respectively, with 11 bases between them.

The CDR3 region is CASSLLQGAFGAFF. CDR3 sequence (DNA): TGTGCCAGCAGTTTATTACAGGGGGCCTTCGGAGCTTTCTTT. This sequence joins TRBV28 and TRBJ1-1; 9 positions agree with TRBD1. Germline CDR1 MDHEN, CDR2 SYDVKM. The CDR3 length is 14 residues. With 1 base clipped from V and 10 bases from J, the junction kept 7 bases outside the gene matches.

J is TRBJ2-7 and V is TRBV7-2, with 8 bases identical to TRBD2. The ends lost 4 bases at V and 5 bases at J; junction bases unmatched: 13. CDR1 SGHTA and CDR2 FQGNSA come from the germline V gene. The CDR3 is 16 residues long. The CDR3 protein is CASSWRLSGRSDEQYF. The CDR3 nucleotides are TGTGCCAGCAGCTGGCGACTAAGCGGGAGATCCGACGAGCAGTACTTC.

Concerning this clone: One end of the junction is discordant with germline, which a read error may explain. Other nucleotide sequences in the sample specify the same CDR3. The rearrangement uses TRBV7-9 and TRBJ2-1; D is possibly TRBD2 (6 bases). The CDR3 length is 18 residues. Germline V gene data show CDR1 as SEHNR and CDR2 as FQNEAQ (reference sequence). This CDR3 reads CASSLDGYRRGSYNEQFF. For the CDR3, the DNA is TGCGCCAGCAGCTTAGATGGCTACAGGAGGGGCTCCTACAATGAGCAGTTCTTC.

V is TRBV2 and J is TRBJ2-7; 11 bases agree with TRBD1. The CDR3 runs to 14 residues. Trimming cost V 4 bases and J 12 bases; bases outside gene matches: 11. Germline-derived CDR1 and CDR2 are SNHLY and FYNNEI. The CDR3 DNA sequence: TGTGCCAGCAGTGCGGACAGGGGGCATCTCCTACCGTACTTC. This encodes CASSADRGHLLPYF. The full variable domain, completed using reference TRBV2 and TRBJ2-7, is EPEVTQTPSHQVTQMGQEVILRCVPISNHLYFYWYRQILGQKVEFLVSFYNNEISEKSEIFDDQFSVERPDGSNFTLKIRSTKLEDSAMYFCASSADRGHLLPYFGPGTRLTVT.

The chain combines TRBV6-5 with TRBJ1-4; D remains unclear. This CDR3 spans 12 amino acids. Looked up from germline, CDR1 is MNHEY and CDR2 is SVGAGI. Trimming took off 5 bases at V and 7 bases at J, with 8 bases between the two ends. The CDR3 DNA follows: TGTGCCAGCAGTCGACGGGGTGAAAAACTGTTTTTT. Translating gives CASSRRGEKLFF.

This clone was observed a handful of times. The rearrangement links TRBV6-5 to TRBJ2-1; 9 nucleotides align to TRBD1. Unmatched junction bases numbered 2, after V lost 6 bases and J lost 5 bases. The CDR3 has 13 amino acids. Germline CDR1 reads MNHEY; CDR2 reads SVGAGI. CDR3 amino acids: CASRGTGNNEQFF. The CDR3 DNA follows: TGTGCCAGCAGGGGGACAGGGAACAATGAGCAGTTCTTC.

Only a few counts were recorded for this clone. The V gene is TRBV28, the J gene TRBJ2-1; 13 bases are shared with TRBD2. The CDR3 loop spans 16 amino acids. The V and J ends lost 5 bases and 10 bases, in that order; junction bases with no gene match: 11. CDR1 is MDHEN and CDR2 is SYDVKM in the germline V gene. This CDR3 is CASSQPPGLAGWEQFF. CDR3 nucleotides: TGTGCCAGCAGTCAACCCCCGGGACTAGCGGGATGGGAGCAGTTCTTC.

The chain couples TRBV5-6 to TRBJ1-5, with TRBD1 as a possible D gene (5 bases). V lost 1 base, J lost 4 bases, and 9 bases lay in between. Germline V CDR1 and CDR2: SGHDT, YYEEEE. This CDR3 comprises 14 residues. The CDR3 DNA is TGTGCCAGCAGCTTGATCGGACATAATCAGCCCCAGCATTTT. It specifies CASSLIGHNQPQHF. The whole variable domain, filled in from reference TRBV5-6 and TRBJ1-5, reads DAGVTQSPTHLIKTRGQQVTLRCSPKSGHDTVSWYQQALGQGPQFIFQYYEEEERQRGNFPDRFSGHQFPNYSSELNVNALLLGDSALYLCASSLIGHNQPQHFGDGTRLSIL.

The V and J genes are TRBV10-2 and TRBJ2-7; possible D gene TRBD1, 5 bases. V lost 0 bases to trimming and J lost 4 bases, with 19 bases between them. CDR1 and CDR2 from the germline V gene are WSHSY and SAAADI. The CDR3 runs to 17 residues. As DNA, the CDR3 is TGCGCCAGCAGTGAGTCTGGGCAGGGTCTCTTTGGGTACGAGCAGTACTTC. The encoded protein is CASSESGQGLFGYEQYF.

This clone has only a few counts. The chain recombines TRBV30 with TRBJ2-3; the match to TRBD1 covers 9 bases. Germline CDR1 is GTSNPN and CDR2 is SVGIG (reference sequence). V shed 2 bases, J shed 3 bases, and the junction held 6 bases outside the gene matches. CDR3 length equals 15 residues. CDR3 loop: CAWSRDRADTDTQYF. The CDR3, as DNA: TGTGCCTGGAGTCGGGACAGGGCTGATACAGATACGCAGTATTTT.

The V gene is TRBV18, the J gene TRBJ1-1; 10 bases are a match to TRBD1. The V segment lost 2 bases and the J segment 6 bases; nucleotides outside the gene matches: 6. From germline, CDR1 is KGHSH and CDR2 LQKENI. CDR3 length: 15 residues. The CDR3 reads CASSPSRDRGPEAFF. The CDR3 DNA is TGTGCCAGCTCACCAAGCCGGGACAGGGGACCTGAAGCTTTCTTT.

This chain joins TRBV28 and TRBJ2-2; TRBD2 matches at 8 bases. Germline CDR1 MDHEN, CDR2 SYDVKM. The CDR3 is 13 amino acids. V shed 4 bases and J 7 bases; nucleotides not matched to a gene: 2. The DNA for the CDR3 is TGTGCCAGCAGTTCCGGGGGGGACGGGGAGCTGTTTTTT. Translating it yields CASSSGGDGELFF.

This clone was observed a single time. V is TRBV5-1 and J is TRBJ2-3, with D maybe TRBD2 (7 bases). Trimming shortened V by 3 bases and J by 0 bases, and 11 bases separated the two germline ends. Per the germline V gene, CDR1 is SGHRS and CDR2 is YFSETQ. The CDR3 totals 15 residues. The CDR3 DNA sequence: TGCGCCAGCAGCTGGCGGGGGCCAAGCACAGATACGCAGTATTTT. Residues: CASSWRGPSTDTQYF.

The DNA for the CDR3 is TGTGCCAGCAGTTTCCCAGGACAGGGGGATGGGGCCAACGTCCTGACTTTC. Amino acid sequence: CASSFPGQGDGANVLTF. The gene calls are TRBV28 and TRBJ2-6, with 10 bases fitting TRBD1. V lost 3 bases to trimming and J lost 3 bases; unmatched junction nucleotides: 5. CDR3 size: 17 residues. Germline assignment: CDR1 MDHEN and CDR2 SYDVKM.

This clone has a handful of counts. The J gene is TRBJ2-1, the V gene TRBV6-1; 7 bases fit TRBD1. Germline-derived CDR1 and CDR2 are MNHNS and SASEGT. Trimming took 2 bases from V and 6 from J; bases not matched to a gene: 4. The CDR3 is 14 amino acids. CDR3 DNA sequence: TGTGCCAGCAGTGAACGACCAGGGGGCAATGAGCAGTTCTTC. Its translation is CASSERPGGNEQFF.

The genes are TRBV7-9 and TRBJ2-2; 10 nucleotides align to TRBD1. Germline assignment: CDR1 SEHNR and CDR2 FQNEAQ (reference sequence). V was pared by 5 bases and J by 1 base, with 4 bases of the junction left unmatched. The CDR3 spans 16 residues. The CDR3 coding sequence is TGTGCCAGCAGCCCCCGGGACAGGGGGAACACCGGGGAGCTGTTTTTT. Protein sequence: CASSPRDRGNTGELFF.

This clone was found a few times. The rearrangement uses TRBV29-1 and TRBJ2-5; 8 positions match TRBD2. The V gene end was trimmed by 1 base and the J gene end by 1 base; junction bases not matched to a gene: 2. Germline loops: CDR1 SQVTM, CDR2 ANQGSEA. There are 14 residues in the CDR3. The CDR3 here is CSVEAGGFQETQYF. CDR3 nucleotides: TGCAGCGTTGAAGCGGGGGGGTTCCAAGAGACCCAGTACTTC.

This clone came up a few times. The chain has TRBV6-6 and TRBJ2-3; the match to TRBD2 covers 14 bases. The CDR3 extends over 15 amino acids. V trimming: 4 bases; J trimming: 6 bases; junction bases outside the gene matches: 3. Germline V CDR1 and CDR2: MNHNY, SVGAGI (reference sequence). The CDR3 protein is CASSWGLAGVDTQYF. Here the CDR3 DNA reads TGTGCCAGCAGTTGGGGACTAGCGGGAGTTGATACGCAGTATTTT.